This T cell receptor (beta chain) appears in the sequencing data of a study of blood T cell repertoires in COVID-19 (dated by TCRdb to about 2020). Study-wide context: Samples covering the acute and convalescent phases of COVID-19 were provided by collaborators in the United States, Italy and Spain. The samples were drawn from two sources: the first 160 participants of the ongoing ImmuneRACE study, and fewer than 1,500 subjects contributed by 6 global collaborators. Nearly every sample came with metadata listing a de-identified subject ID, COVID-19 status, age in years and sex. The prospective study material was composed of cDNA or gDNA derived from T cells, B-cell-depleted T cells, or PBMCs. Subjects who had been exposed to COVID-19, were actively infected with it, or had recovered from it provided the deeply sampled blood TCRbeta repertoires that made up the dataset. Where HLA class I and class II types were available, the types were taken from metadata supplied by the sample provider, not from assay-based typing. The repertoires were released in a freely available public database intended as a resource for research on the immune response to SARS-CoV-2. Study-wide findings and limitations: How much clinical and demographic metadata was included differed by source and by participant, and the metadata was provided uncurated.

Samples from volunteer blood donors who had recovered from COVID-19 were contributed by a second Seattle source. Collaborating institutions collected whole blood in K2EDTA tubes following their own protocols. For TCRbeta analysis, collaborator samples were shipped as frozen whole blood, as isolated PBMCs, or as DNA extracted from either sample type. The immunoSEQ Assay, a bias-controlled multiplex PCR, was used to amplify TCRbeta CDR3 regions from genomic DNA. As for the original processing: The number of nucleated cells in each sample was estimated by amplification of reference gene primers within the assay. To quantify the absolute abundance of each unique TCRbeta CDR3 rearrangement, sequence reads were collapsed and filtered. Productive Simpson clonality was computed per sample as the square root of Simpson's diversity index over productive rearrangements. As stored in TCRdb, this immuneACCESS dataset retains in-frame rearrangements with V and J assigned. A fraction of the clones does not appear; measured against another copy, unresolved V genes explain less than half of the discrepancy, and the remainder lacks a known reason. V, J and clone size are taken as reported in that table, and D and trimming were inferred from the DNA itself. For this sample there are some 300,000 clones; around 88% appear just once. The ten largest clonotypes hold approximately 7% of the sample.

Via the germline V gene, CDR1 is KGHDR and CDR2 SFDVKD. Trimming takes 3 bases off V and 1 base off J; junction bases not matched to a gene: 1. There are 15 amino acids in the CDR3, from cysteine to phenylalanine inclusive. Only the CDR3 region is kept as DNA, spanning 45 bases read in frame from base 1. About this clone: Its antigen target is currently unknown. No per-base quality is available; no much larger clone lies one base away.

This clonotype was sampled from a woman aged 30 to 39 who had recovered from COVID-19. Specimen: peripheral blood. The chain was built from TRBV24-1 and TRBJ2-5; TRBD2 aligns with 10 central bases. The CDR3 protein sequence reads: CATSDRLAGQETQYF. The bases are TGTGCCACCAGTGATAGACTAGCGGGCCAAGAGACCCAGTACTTC.